The text below deals with one TCR beta chain. Its cognate antigen is unknown. This specimen comes from a study of T cells in Graves' hyperthyroidism and ophthalmopathy. Study-level results: Among clonotypes expanded in thyroid above 0.001, most were also found in blood.

This CDR3 spans 14 amino acids. Germline V gene lookup returns CDR1 MDHEN and CDR2 SYDVKM. V dropped 6 bases and J dropped 6 bases, with 15 bases sitting between them. The CDR3 regions of TCR beta were amplified from RNA transcripts. The HTBI primer set was used in a first-round RT-PCR of the TCR CDR3. TCRdb analysed the multiplex PCR reads with MiXCR anew, one entry per CDR3 protein. The sample records fewer than 750,000 distinct CDR3 sequences, roughly 15% being singletons. This sequence was found in a woman between 45 and 60 years old with Graves' ophthalmopathy. This sequence joins TRBV28 and TRBJ1-5; D is unclear. Sequenced input: blood. DNA for the CDR3: TGTGCCAGCAGGGCAGGTGGTTGGTTTCAGCCCCAGCATTTT. This gives the protein CASRAGGWFQPQHF.